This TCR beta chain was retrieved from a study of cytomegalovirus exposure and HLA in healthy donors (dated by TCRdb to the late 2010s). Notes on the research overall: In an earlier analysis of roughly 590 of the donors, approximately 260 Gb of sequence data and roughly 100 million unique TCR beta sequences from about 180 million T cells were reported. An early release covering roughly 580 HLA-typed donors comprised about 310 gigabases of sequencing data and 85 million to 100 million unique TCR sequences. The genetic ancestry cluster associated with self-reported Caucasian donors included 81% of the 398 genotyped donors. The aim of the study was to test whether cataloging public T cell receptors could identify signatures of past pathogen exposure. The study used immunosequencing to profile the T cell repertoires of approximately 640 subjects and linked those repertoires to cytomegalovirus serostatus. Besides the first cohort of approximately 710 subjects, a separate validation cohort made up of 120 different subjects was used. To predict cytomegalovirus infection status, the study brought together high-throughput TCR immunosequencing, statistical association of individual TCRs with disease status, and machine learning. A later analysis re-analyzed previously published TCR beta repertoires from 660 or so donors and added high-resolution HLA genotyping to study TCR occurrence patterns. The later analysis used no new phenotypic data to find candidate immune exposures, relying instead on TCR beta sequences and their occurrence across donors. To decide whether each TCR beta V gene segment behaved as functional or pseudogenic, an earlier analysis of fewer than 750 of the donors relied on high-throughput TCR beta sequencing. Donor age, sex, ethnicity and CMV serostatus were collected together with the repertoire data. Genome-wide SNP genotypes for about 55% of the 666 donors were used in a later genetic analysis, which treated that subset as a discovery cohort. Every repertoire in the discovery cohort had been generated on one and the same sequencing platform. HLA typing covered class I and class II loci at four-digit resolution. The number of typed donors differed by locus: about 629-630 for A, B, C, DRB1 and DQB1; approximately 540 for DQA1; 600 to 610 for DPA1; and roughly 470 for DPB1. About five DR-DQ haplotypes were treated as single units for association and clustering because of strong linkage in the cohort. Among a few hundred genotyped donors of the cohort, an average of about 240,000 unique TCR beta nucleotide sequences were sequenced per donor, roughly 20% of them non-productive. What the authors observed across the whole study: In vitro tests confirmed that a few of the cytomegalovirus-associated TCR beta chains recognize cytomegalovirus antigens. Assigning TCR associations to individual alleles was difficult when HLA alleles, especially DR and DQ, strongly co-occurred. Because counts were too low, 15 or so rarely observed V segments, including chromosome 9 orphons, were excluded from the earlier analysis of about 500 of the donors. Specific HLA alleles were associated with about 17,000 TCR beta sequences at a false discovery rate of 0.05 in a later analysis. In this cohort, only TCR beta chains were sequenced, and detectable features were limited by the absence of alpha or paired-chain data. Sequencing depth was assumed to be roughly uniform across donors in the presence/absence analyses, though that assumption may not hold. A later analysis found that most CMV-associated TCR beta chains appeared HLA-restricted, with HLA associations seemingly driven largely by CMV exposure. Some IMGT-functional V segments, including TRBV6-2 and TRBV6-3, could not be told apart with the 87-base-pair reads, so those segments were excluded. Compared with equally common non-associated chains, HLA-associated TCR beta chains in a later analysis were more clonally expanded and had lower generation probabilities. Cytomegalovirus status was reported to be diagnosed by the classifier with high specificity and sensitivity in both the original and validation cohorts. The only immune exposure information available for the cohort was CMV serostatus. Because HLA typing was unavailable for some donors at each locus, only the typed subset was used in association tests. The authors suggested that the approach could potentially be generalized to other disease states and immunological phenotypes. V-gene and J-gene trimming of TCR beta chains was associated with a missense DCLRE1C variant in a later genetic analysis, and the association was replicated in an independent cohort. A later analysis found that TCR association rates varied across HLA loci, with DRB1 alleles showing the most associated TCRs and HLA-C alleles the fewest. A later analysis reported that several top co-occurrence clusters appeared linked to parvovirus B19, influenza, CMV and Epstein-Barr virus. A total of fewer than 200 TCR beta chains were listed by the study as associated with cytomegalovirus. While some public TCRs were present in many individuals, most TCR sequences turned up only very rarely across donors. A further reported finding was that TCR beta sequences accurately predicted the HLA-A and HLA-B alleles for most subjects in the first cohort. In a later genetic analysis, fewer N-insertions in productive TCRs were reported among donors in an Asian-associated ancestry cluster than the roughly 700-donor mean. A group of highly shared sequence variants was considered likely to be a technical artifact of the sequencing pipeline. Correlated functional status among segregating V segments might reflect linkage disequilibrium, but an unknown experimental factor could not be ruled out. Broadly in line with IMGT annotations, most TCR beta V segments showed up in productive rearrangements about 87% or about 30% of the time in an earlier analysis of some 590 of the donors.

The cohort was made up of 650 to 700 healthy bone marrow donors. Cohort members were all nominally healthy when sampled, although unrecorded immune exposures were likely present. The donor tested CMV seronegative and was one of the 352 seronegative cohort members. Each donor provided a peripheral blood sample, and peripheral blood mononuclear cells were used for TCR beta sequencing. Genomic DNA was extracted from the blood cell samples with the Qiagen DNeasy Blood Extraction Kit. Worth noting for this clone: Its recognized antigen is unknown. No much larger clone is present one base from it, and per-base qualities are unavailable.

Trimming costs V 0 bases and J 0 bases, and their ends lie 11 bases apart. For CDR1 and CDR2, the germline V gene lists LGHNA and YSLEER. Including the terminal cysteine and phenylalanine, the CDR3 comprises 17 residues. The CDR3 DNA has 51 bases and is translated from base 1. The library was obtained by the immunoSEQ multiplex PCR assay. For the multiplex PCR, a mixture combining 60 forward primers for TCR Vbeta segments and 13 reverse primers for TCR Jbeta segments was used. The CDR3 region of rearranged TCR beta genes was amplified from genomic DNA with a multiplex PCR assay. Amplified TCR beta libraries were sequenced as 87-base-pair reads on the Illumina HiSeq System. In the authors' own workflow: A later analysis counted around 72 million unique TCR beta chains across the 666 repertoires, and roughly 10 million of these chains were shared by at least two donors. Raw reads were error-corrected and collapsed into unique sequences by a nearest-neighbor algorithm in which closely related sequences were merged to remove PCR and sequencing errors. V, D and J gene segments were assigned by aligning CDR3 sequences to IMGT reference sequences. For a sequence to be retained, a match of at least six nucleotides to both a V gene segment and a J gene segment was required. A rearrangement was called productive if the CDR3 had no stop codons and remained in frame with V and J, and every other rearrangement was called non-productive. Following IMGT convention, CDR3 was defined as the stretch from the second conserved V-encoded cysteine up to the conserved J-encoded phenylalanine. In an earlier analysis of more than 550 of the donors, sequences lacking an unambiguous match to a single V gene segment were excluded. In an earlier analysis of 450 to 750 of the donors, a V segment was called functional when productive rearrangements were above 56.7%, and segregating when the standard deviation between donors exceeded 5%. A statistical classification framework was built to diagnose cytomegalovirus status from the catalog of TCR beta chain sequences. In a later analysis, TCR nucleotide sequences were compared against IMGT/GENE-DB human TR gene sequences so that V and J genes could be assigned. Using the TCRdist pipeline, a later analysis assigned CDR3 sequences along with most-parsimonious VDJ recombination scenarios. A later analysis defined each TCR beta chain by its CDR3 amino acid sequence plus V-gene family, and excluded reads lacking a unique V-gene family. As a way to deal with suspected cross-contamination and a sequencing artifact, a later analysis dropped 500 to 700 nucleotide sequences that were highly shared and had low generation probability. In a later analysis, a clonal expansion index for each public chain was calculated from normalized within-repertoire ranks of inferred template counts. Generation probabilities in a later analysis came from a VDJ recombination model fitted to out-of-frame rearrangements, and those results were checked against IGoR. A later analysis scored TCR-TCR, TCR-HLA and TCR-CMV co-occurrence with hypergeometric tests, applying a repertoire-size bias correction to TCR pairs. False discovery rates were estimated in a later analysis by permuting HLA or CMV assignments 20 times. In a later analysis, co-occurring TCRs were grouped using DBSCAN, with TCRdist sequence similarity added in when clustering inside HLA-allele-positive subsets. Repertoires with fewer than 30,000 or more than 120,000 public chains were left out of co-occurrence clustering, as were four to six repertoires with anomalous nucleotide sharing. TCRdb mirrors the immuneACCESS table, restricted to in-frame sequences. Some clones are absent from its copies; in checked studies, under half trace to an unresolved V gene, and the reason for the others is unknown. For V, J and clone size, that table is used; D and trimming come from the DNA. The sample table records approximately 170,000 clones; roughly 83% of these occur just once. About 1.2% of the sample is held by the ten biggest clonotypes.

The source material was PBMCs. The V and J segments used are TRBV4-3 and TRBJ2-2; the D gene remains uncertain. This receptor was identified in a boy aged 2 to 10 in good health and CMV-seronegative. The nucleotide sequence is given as TGCGCCAGCAGCCAAGATAGGAGAGCAGCGAACACCGGGGAGCTGTTTTTT. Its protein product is CASSQDRRAANTGELFF.